A selection of T cell receptor beta chains follows, all from one sample in a study of blood T cell repertoires in COVID-19. Method: immunoSEQ multiplex PCR; TCRdb's copy keeps in-frame clones and lacks some. Of around 150,000 clones detected, 80% to 90% appear once; the ten largest clones hold 3.5% to 5.5%. The sequenced sample consisted of peripheral blood. The receptors were gathered from a woman aged 40 to 50 with acute or convalescent COVID-19. The CDR3 runs from the conserved cysteine through the conserved F or W. D genes are given only for firm matches. Size is omitted from some rows. Given values are once, few, many or a class for expanded clones.

D	size	V	J	DNA	CDR3
TRBD2	-	TRBV7-6	TRBJ2-7	TGTGCCAGCAGACCAGCCCCGGGGGGGGAACTCGGGCAGTACTTC	CASRPAPGGELGQYF
-	-	TRBV27	TRBJ1-5	TGTGCCAGCAGTTTATGGGCAAACAATCAGCCCCAGCATTTT	CASSLWANNQPQHF
TRBD2	-	TRBV30	TRBJ2-5	TGTGCCTGGAGTTGGACTAGCGCAGGGACCCAGTACTTC	CAWSWTSAGTQYF
TRBD2	few	TRBV7-9	TRBJ2-2	TGTGCCAGCAGCTCCCCGACTAGCGGGAGAACCCCCGGGGAGCTGTTTTTT	CASSSPTSGRTPGELFF
-	-	TRBV9	TRBJ1-1	TGTGCCAGCAGCGTGACGGGGGAATTACAAGCTGAAGCTTTCTTT	CASSVTGELQAEAFF
-	-	TRBV9	TRBJ1-6	TGTGCCAGCAGCTCTCGCCGGGGGGATTCACCCCTCCACTTT	CASSSRRGDSPLHF
TRBD2	-	TRBV6-5	TRBJ2-3	TGTGCCAGCAGTTACACGGGGGGGCAAGGTACGCAGTATTTT	CASSYTGGQGTQYF
-	-	TRBV4-3	TRBJ2-4	TGCGCCAGCAGCCAAGTACCCGCGGGTGGAGCCAAAAACATTCAGTACTTC	CASSQVPAGGAKNIQYF
-	-	TRBV7-2	TRBJ1-5	TGTGCCAGCAGCACAAACAGCGGTGGGCCCCAGCATTTT	CASSTNSGGPQHF
-	-	TRBV30	TRBJ1-3	TGTGCCTGGAGTGGGGGAGGGCACTCTGGAAACACCATATATTTT	CAWSGGGHSGNTIYF
-	-	TRBV11-2	TRBJ1-1	TGTGCCAGCAGCTTTCCTTGGCAGGGGAACACTGAAGCTTTCTTT	CASSFPWQGNTEAFF
-	few	TRBV4-2	TRBJ2-7	TGTGCCAGCAGCCAAAACCGGGGGTCGTCCTACGAGCAGTACTTC	CASSQNRGSSYEQYF
-	-	TRBV25-1	TRBJ1-4	TGTGCCAGCAGTGGCCCAAGGACTTATAATGAAAAACTGTTTTTT	CASSGPRTYNEKLFF
-	-	TRBV3-1/TRBV3-2	TRBJ1-1	TGTGCCAGCACCCCAGGGCCGAACACTGAAGCTTTCTTT	CASTPGPNTEAFF
TRBD1	-	TRBV10-3	TRBJ1-6	TGTGCCATCAGTGAGAACAGGGGGGGCTCACCCCTCCACTTT	CAISENRGGSPLHF
TRBD1	-	TRBV5-6	TRBJ1-4	TGTGCCAGCAGCCGACAGGGGATTGCTGAAAAACTGTTTTTT	CASSRQGIAEKLFF
-	-	TRBV5-6	TRBJ1-5	TGTGCCAGCAGCTTTCGGGGTATGAATCAGCCCCAGCATTTT	CASSFRGMNQPQHF
TRBD2	-	TRBV6-5	TRBJ2-5	TGTGCCAGCAGGCTCAGCGGGGCGCAAGAGACCCAGTACTTC	CASRLSGAQETQYF
TRBD1	-	TRBV7-2	TRBJ1-5	TGTGCCAGCAGCAACCAGGGGGGTCAGCCCCAGCATTTT	CASSNQGGQPQHF
TRBD1	-	TRBV4-3	TRBJ1-2	TGCGCCAGCAGCCGTGGACAGGGCGGGATACATGGCTACACCTTC	CASSRGQGGIHGYTF
-	-	TRBV2	TRBJ1-2	TGTGCCAGCACCTTTTCGGGGGGGGGCTACACCTTC	CASTFSGGGYTF
-	-	TRBV9	TRBJ1-2	TGTGCCAGCAGCGTATCGGCAGGCTATGGCTACACCTTC	CASSVSAGYGYTF
-	-	TRBV13	TRBJ2-5	TGTGCCAGCAGCTTATTCAAAACCACCATCGGAGAGACCCAGTACTTC	CASSLFKTTIGETQYF
-	-	TRBV27	TRBJ2-3	TGTGCCAGCAGTTTGAGGGTTAGGACAGATACGCAGTATTTT	CASSLRVRTDTQYF
-	-	TRBV5-1	TRBJ1-1	TGCGCCAGCAGCTTGGCCTTCCCAGGCACTGAAGCTTTCTTT	CASSLAFPGTEAFF
-	-	TRBV11-2	TRBJ1-1	TGTGCCAGCAGCTTAGGGCAGGGGCTACGGAACACTGAAGCTTTCTTT	CASSLGQGLRNTEAFF
TRBD2	-	TRBV3-1/TRBV3-2	TRBJ2-2	TGTGCCAGCAATAGAGCGGGGAAGACCGGGGAGCTGTTTTTT	CASNRAGKTGELFF
TRBD1	-	TRBV10-3	TRBJ2-7	TGTGCCATCAGCCCCGGGACAGGGGTTTACGAGCAGTACTTC	CAISPGTGVYEQYF
-	once	TRBV4-3	TRBJ1-3	TGCGCCAGCAGCCTCGCGGGGTTTTCTGGAAACACCATATATTTT	CASSLAGFSGNTIYF
-	-	TRBV3-1/TRBV3-2	TRBJ1-1	TGTGCCAGCAGCCAAGATCGCGACAGGGAAGCTTTCTTT	CASSQDRDREAFF
-	-	TRBV30	TRBJ1-1	TGTGCCTGGAAGGCAGGGGTGAACACTGAAGCTTTCTTT	CAWKAGVNTEAFF
TRBD1	-	TRBV15	TRBJ1-5	TGTGCCACCAGCACCTCAGGGGGCAGTCAGCCCCAGCATTTT	CATSTSGGSQPQHF
-	once	TRBV11-2	TRBJ2-3	TGTGCCAGCAGCCTTGCGAGGGCGGTGACAGATACGCAGTATTTT	CASSLARAVTDTQYF
TRBD2	-	TRBV6-4	TRBJ2-1	TGTGCCAGCAGTGACTCAGAGCGGGGCGATTCCAATGAGCAGTTCTTC	CASSDSERGDSNEQFF
-	-	TRBV18	TRBJ1-3	TGTGCCAGCTCCCGGAGTTCGGGGACTGGAAACACCGTATATTTT	CASSRSSGTGNTVYF
-	-	TRBV12-3/TRBV12-4	TRBJ1-1	TGTGCCAGCAGTCGGGAGGGGATCACTGAAGCTTTCTTT	CASSREGITEAFF
-	-	TRBV30	TRBJ1-4	TGTGCCTGGAGTGTAGATATTCGTGCGAAACTGTTTTTT	CAWSVDIRAKLFF
TRBD1	-	TRBV3-1/TRBV3-2	TRBJ1-1	TGTGCCAGCAGAGGGACAGGGGGCAACACTGAAGCTTTCTTT	CASRGTGGNTEAFF
TRBD1	-	TRBV5-6	TRBJ2-2	TGTGCCAGCAGCTTCCCCGGGACAGTGAACACCGGGGAGCTGTTTTTT	CASSFPGTVNTGELFF
-	-	TRBV19	TRBJ1-1	TGTGCCAGTAGTATAGGCGTCCAGAACACTGAAGCTTTCTTT	CASSIGVQNTEAFF
-	-	TRBV11-1	TRBJ1-1	TGTGCCAGCAGCTGGGCCAGGGCCACTGAAGCTTTCTTT	CASSWARATEAFF
TRBD2	-	TRBV7-3	TRBJ2-5	TGTGCCAGCAGCTTAGGTAGCGGGGGCCTCGAGACCCAGTACTTC	CASSLGSGGLETQYF
TRBD1	-	TRBV19	TRBJ1-4	TGTGCCAGTAGTCCTTCCCGACAGGGGGCGCCTAATGAAAAACTGTTTTTT	CASSPSRQGAPNEKLFF
TRBD2	-	TRBV7-9	TRBJ2-3	TGTGCCAGCAGCTTAGGGCTAGCGGGAGCAGATACGCAGTATTTT	CASSLGLAGADTQYF
-	-	TRBV5-5	TRBJ1-6	TGTGCCAGCAGCTCGCGAAAGAGCTCCTATAATTCACCCCTCCACTTT	CASSSRKSSYNSPLHF
-	-	TRBV7-2	TRBJ2-2	TGTGCCAGCAGCTTAGAGGGGCAGGGGACGAACACCGGGGAGCTGTTTTTT	CASSLEGQGTNTGELFF
-	-	TRBV2	TRBJ1-4	TGTGCCAGCAGCGAGGGGGTGATTAATGAAAAACTGTTTTTT	CASSEGVINEKLFF
TRBD1	-	TRBV7-9	TRBJ1-2	TGTGCCAGCAGCGAAATTGGACAGGGAGGAAGTAGGGGGTATGGCTACACCTTC	CASSEIGQGGSRGYGYTF
TRBD1	-	TRBV3-1/TRBV3-2	TRBJ1-4	TGTGCCAGCAGCCCCCCCGGGACAGGGGGCGCAAATGAAAAACTGTTTTTT	CASSPPGTGGANEKLFF
TRBD1	-	TRBV7-2	TRBJ1-2	TGTGCCAGCAGCTCCTCGTCGACAGGGGGCGTTAGTGGCTACACCTTC	CASSSSSTGGVSGYTF
TRBD1	-	TRBV11-2	TRBJ2-7	TGTGCCAGCAGCTCCCGGGACAGGGGAGGAAACGAGCAGTACTTC	CASSSRDRGGNEQYF
-	-	TRBV6-5	TRBJ2-7	TGTGCCAGCAGTATCCGCTACGAGCAGTACTTC	CASSIRYEQYF
-	-	TRBV4-3	TRBJ2-1	TGCGCCAGCAGCCAAGACCTCGGGAACTCCTACAATGAGCAGTTCTTC	CASSQDLGNSYNEQFF
TRBD1	-	TRBV19	TRBJ1-1	TGTGCCGAGGGGGCGACGTCGAACACTGAAGCTTTCTTT	CAEGATSNTEAFF
-	-	TRBV30	TRBJ1-2	TGTGCCTGGACGGCGGGGAACTATGGCTACACCTTC	CAWTAGNYGYTF
-	once	TRBV13	TRBJ2-2	TGTGCCAGCAACTCCCTGTGGAACACCGGGGAGCTGTTTTTT	CASNSLWNTGELFF
-	-	TRBV5-1	TRBJ1-1	TGCGCCAGCAGCTTGGTGGGACTAAACACTGAAGCTTTCTTT	CASSLVGLNTEAFF
TRBD1	-	TRBV6-2/TRBV6-3	TRBJ2-7	TGTGCCAGCAGTCACAGGGGACACTACGAGCAGTACTTC	CASSHRGHYEQYF
TRBD1	-	TRBV6-6	TRBJ1-5	TGTGCCACCGACAGGGGGGAGCAGCCCCAGCATTTT	CATDRGEQPQHF
TRBD2	-	TRBV7-4	TRBJ2-7	TGTGCCAGCGGCTCGTCAACCCGGACTAGCGGGAGGCCCCACGAGCAGTACTTC	CASGSSTRTSGRPHEQYF